The present T cell receptor (beta chain) was sequenced within a study of cytomegalovirus exposure and HLA in healthy donors. Points from the study as a whole: The study listed some 160 cytomegalovirus-associated TCR beta chains.

60 Vbeta and 13 Jbeta primers were used in PCR. Authors' analysis steps: About 11 million of the 60 million to 90 million unique TCR beta chains counted in a later analysis were shared. Profiled with immunoSEQ multiplex PCR; TCRdb holds only in-frame clones, not every one. V and J calls and clone size come straight from that table; D and trimming were deduced from the DNA. The table lists 90,000 to 110,000 clones, around four fifths of them singletons. Comment on this clone: The antigen is unknown.

Unmatched junction bases numbered 18, after V lost 5 bases and J lost 9 bases. Germline CDR1 SGHRS, CDR2 YFSETQ. This CDR3 region has 16 residues. The sequenced sample was PBMCs. The sequence was obtained from a woman aged 35 to 49 in good health and CMV-seropositive. V usage is TRBV5-1 and J usage is TRBJ2-7; TRBD1 matches at 9 bases. The CDR3 region is CASSTGGAFTRGWQYF. In DNA form, the CDR3 reads TGCGCCAGCAGTACAGGGGGCGCGTTTACCCGCGGCTGGCAGTACTTC.